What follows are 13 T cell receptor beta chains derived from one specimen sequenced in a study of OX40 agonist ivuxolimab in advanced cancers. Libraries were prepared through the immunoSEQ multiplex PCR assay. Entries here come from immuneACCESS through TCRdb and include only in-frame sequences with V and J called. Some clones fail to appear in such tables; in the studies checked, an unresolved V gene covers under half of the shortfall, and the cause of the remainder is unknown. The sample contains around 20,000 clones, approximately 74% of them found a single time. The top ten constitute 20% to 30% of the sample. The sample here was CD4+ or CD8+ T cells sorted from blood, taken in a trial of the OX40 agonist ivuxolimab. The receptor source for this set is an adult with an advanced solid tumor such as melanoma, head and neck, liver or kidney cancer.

The CDR3 loop reads CASSVGQGQVYEQYF. In DNA, the CDR3 is TGTGCCAGCAGCGTAGGGCAAGGACAGGTCTACGAGCAGTACTTC. The gene calls are TRBV9 and TRBJ2-7, with TRBD1 matching over 7 bases. This CDR3 contains 15 residues. J gave up 3 bases and V 0 bases, and 6 bases lay outside the gene matches. CDR1 and CDR2 (germline): SGDLS, YYNGEE. Full variable domain (remainder filled in from reference TRBV9 and TRBJ2-7): DSGVTQTPKHLITATGQRVTLRCSPRSGDLSVYWYQQSLDQGLQFLIQYYNGEERAKGNILERFSAQQFPDLHSELNLSSLELGDSALYFCASSVGQGQVYEQYFGPGTRLTVT.

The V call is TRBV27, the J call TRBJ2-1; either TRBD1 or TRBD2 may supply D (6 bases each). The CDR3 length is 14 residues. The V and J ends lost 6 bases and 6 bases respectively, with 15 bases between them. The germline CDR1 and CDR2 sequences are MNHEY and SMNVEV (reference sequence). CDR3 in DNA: TGTGCCAGCAGAGTAGGGGGGATCATCAATGAGCAGTTCTTC. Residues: CASRVGGIINEQFF.

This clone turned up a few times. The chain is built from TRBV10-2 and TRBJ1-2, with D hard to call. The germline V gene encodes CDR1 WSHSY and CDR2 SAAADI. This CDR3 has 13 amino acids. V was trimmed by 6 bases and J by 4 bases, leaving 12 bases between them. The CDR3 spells CASSETTIYGYTF. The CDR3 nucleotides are TGCGCCAGCAGCGAGACTACAATCTATGGCTACACCTTC.

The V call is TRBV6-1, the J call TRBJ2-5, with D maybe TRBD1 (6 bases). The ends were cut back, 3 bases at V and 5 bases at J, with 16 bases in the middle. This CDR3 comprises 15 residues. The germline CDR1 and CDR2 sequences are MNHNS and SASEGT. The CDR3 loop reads CASSERFRGMETQYF. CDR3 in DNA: TGTGCCAGCAGTGAGCGGTTTAGGGGGATGGAGACCCAGTACTTC.

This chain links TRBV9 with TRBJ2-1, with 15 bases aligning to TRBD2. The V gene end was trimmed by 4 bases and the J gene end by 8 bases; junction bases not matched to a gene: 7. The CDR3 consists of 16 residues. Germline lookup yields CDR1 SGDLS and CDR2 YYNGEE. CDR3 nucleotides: TGTGCCAGCAGCCCCTGGACTAGCGGGGGGGTCGATGAGCAGTTCTTC. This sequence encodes CASSPWTSGGVDEQFF.

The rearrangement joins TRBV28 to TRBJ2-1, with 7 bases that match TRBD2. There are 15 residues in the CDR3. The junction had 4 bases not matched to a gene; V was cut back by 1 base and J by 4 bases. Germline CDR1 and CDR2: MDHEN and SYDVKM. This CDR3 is CASSLSLAVYNEQFF. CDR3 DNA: TGTGCCAGCAGTTTATCGCTAGCGGTTTACAATGAGCAGTTCTTC.

The CDR3 DNA reads TGTGCCAGCAGCGACAGGGGTTACACAGATACGCAGTATTTT. Amino acid sequence: CASSDRGYTDTQYF. This chain joins TRBV7-6 and TRBJ2-3, with TRBD1 identical over 8 bases. The V and J ends lost 5 bases and 2 bases, in that order; junction bases with no gene match: 3. The CDR3 spans 14 residues. Germline CDR1 reads SGHVS; CDR2 reads FNYEAQ.

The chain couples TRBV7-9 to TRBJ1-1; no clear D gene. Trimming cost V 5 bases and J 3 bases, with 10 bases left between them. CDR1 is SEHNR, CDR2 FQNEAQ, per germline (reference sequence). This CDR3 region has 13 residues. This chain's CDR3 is CASSPRSDTEAFF. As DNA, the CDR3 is TGTGCCAGCAGCCCCCGGTCGGACACTGAAGCTTTCTTT.

The CDR3, as DNA: TGTGCCAGCAGCTTGGCCGGCACTAGCGGGAGGGCCCTGGAGCAGTTCTTC. Amino acid sequence: CASSLAGTSGRALEQFF. The V and J genes are TRBV5-4 and TRBJ2-1; 13 bases fit TRBD2. The germline V gene has CDR1 SGHNT and CDR2 YYREEE (reference sequence). With 0 bases clipped from V and 10 bases from J, the junction kept 10 bases outside the gene matches. This CDR3 is built from 17 residues.

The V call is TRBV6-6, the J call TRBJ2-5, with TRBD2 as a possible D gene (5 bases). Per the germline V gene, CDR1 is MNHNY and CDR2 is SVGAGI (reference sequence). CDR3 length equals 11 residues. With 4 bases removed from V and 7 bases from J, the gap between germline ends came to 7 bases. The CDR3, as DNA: TGTGCCAGCAGTTTTGGAGGGACCCAGTACTTC. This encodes CASSFGGTQYF.

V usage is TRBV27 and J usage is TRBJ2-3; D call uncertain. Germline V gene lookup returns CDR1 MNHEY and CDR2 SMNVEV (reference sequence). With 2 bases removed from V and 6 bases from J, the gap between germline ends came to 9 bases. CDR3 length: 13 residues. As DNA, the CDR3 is TGTGCCAGCAGTTTAGGGCTGTTTGATACGCAGTATTTT. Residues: CASSLGLFDTQYF.

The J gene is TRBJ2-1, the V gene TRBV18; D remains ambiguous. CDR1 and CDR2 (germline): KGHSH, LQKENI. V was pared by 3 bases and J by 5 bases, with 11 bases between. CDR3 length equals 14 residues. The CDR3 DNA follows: TGTGCCAGCTCACCGTGGAAATGGAACAATGAGCAGTTCTTC. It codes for CASSPWKWNNEQFF.

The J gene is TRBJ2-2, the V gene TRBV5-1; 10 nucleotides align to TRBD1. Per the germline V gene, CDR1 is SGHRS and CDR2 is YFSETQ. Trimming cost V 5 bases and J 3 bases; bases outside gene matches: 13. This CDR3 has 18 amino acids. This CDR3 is CASRPSRDRGDYTGELFF. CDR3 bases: TGCGCCAGCAGGCCCTCCCGGGACAGGGGCGATTACACCGGGGAGCTGTTTTTT.